The rows below give T cell receptor beta chains drawn from one sample of a study of blood T cell repertoires in COVID-19. The data were produced by immunoSEQ multiplex PCR, yet TCRdb's version contains in-frame clones alone and is incomplete. This sample yields about 170,000 clones, of which around 80% are seen a single time; 15% to 20% belongs to the top ten. Sequencing was done on a sample of PBMCs or T cells enriched from blood (not recorded which). The origin of the receptors is a woman in her 70s in a cohort exposed to, infected with or recovered from COVID-19 (not recorded which). The CDR3 runs from the conserved cysteine through the conserved F or W. The D gene is left open where the match is weak. The size field is filled for only some rows; it gives once, few, many or a size class.

d_call j_call clone_size v_call cdr3_aa cdr3_nt
NA TRBJ1-2 NA TRBV7-9 CASSRTGNYGYTF TGTGCCAGCAGCCGAACAGGGAACTATGGCTACACCTTC
NA TRBJ2-6 NA TRBV28 CASSLRGANVLTF TGTGCCAGCAGTTTACGTGGGGCCAACGTCCTGACTTTC
TRBD2 TRBJ2-1 NA TRBV11-3 CASSFLAGQYNEQFF TGTGCCAGCAGCTTCCTAGCGGGACAATACAATGAGCAGTTCTTC
NA TRBJ2-1 NA TRBV4-3 CASSQDQGGLWQFF TGCGCCAGCAGCCAAGATCAAGGCGGGCTGTGGCAGTTCTTC
TRBD1 TRBJ2-7 NA TRBV5-1 CASSYGQAPDEQYF TGCGCCAGCAGTTACGGACAGGCCCCCGACGAGCAGTACTTC
NA TRBJ1-2 few TRBV18 CASSPSVPRKDGYTF TGTGCCAGCTCACCATCGGTCCCCAGGAAGGATGGCTACACCTTC
TRBD2 TRBJ2-5 NA TRBV7-9 CASSLPGLAGVETQYF TGTGCCAGCAGCCTGCCGGGACTAGCGGGAGTAGAGACCCAGTACTTC
TRBD2 TRBJ2-1 NA TRBV6-5 CASSQSGTYNEQFF TGTGCCAGCAGTCAGAGCGGGACCTACAATGAGCAGTTCTTC
TRBD2 TRBJ2-1 NA TRBV5-4 CASSPQPGLDGSGDEQFF TGTGCCAGCAGCCCCCAACCGGGACTAGACGGGTCGGGCGATGAGCAGTTCTTC
NA TRBJ2-7 NA TRBV7-9 CASSSLSYEQYF TGTGCCAGCAGCTCCCTATCCTACGAGCAGTACTTC
NA TRBJ1-5 NA TRBV4-1 CASSQDTGISNQPQHF TGCGCCAGCAGCCAAGATACGGGGATAAGCAATCAGCCCCAGCATTTT
NA TRBJ1-1 once TRBV28 CATSTGNTEAFF TGTGCCACCTCGACAGGGAACACTGAAGCTTTCTTT
TRBD2 TRBJ2-3 NA TRBV19 CASRGEGTSGSDTQYF TGTGCCAGTAGAGGGGAGGGGACTAGCGGGAGCGATACGCAGTATTTT
TRBD2 TRBJ2-7 NA TRBV14 CASSRLTSSSYEQYF TGTGCCAGCAGCCGGCTGACTAGCAGCTCCTACGAGCAGTACTTC
NA TRBJ2-7 NA TRBV6-2/TRBV6-3 CASSLGSTTLYEQYF TGTGCCAGCAGTTTGGGCAGCACAACCCTTTACGAGCAGTACTTC
NA TRBJ1-4 NA TRBV9 CASSVGPGNEKLFF TGTGCCAGCAGCGTAGGCCCCGGGAATGAAAAACTGTTTTTT
NA TRBJ1-6 NA TRBV14 CASSKRLGNNSPLHF TGTGCCAGCAGCAAAAGACTCGGCAATAATTCACCCCTCCACTTT
TRBD1 TRBJ2-3 few TRBV5-8 CASSLGQGAYTDTQYF TGTGCCAGCAGCTTGGGGCAGGGGGCGTACACAGATACGCAGTATTTT
NA TRBJ2-3 NA TRBV15 CATSTGSGTDTQYF TGTGCCACCAGCACCGGAAGCGGCACAGATACGCAGTATTTT
TRBD1 TRBJ1-6 NA TRBV9 CASSGTLQGASSSYNSPLHF TGTGCCAGCAGCGGGACCTTACAGGGGGCCTCAAGCTCCTATAATTCACCCCTCCACTTT
TRBD1 TRBJ1-2 NA TRBV6-5 CASTIGQGGLGYTF TGTGCCAGCACGATCGGACAGGGTGGTTTGGGCTACACCTTC
TRBD1 TRBJ2-2 NA TRBV7-2 CASSSPTDRFTGELFF TGTGCCAGCAGCTCCCCAACGGACAGGTTCACCGGGGAGCTGTTTTTT
NA TRBJ2-2 NA TRBV4-2 CASSRQAQLNTGELFF TGTGCCAGCAGTCGACAGGCTCAACTTAACACCGGGGAGCTGTTTTTT
NA TRBJ2-3 NA TRBV18 CASSTGSTDTQYF TGTGCCAGCTCAACAGGTAGCACAGATACGCAGTATTTT
NA TRBJ1-2 NA TRBV7-9 CASSPDRTRLPNYGYTF TGTGCCAGCAGCCCCGACAGGACCAGACTACCTAACTATGGCTACACCTTC
TRBD1 TRBJ2-1 once TRBV19 CATSKDRVGSNEQFF TGTGCCACCTCAAAGGACAGGGTCGGAAGCAATGAGCAGTTCTTC
TRBD1 TRBJ2-3 NA TRBV18 CASSPGTGWADTQYF TGTGCCAGCTCACCGGGGACAGGGTGGGCAGATACGCAGTATTTT
NA TRBJ1-6 NA TRBV28 CATTGGGGNSPLHF TGTGCCACCACCGGAGGGGGGGGTAATTCACCCCTCCACTTT
NA TRBJ2-3 NA TRBV10-3 CAISESTGTDTQYF TGTGCCATCAGTGAGTCGACAGGCACAGATACGCAGTATTTT
TRBD1 TRBJ2-7 NA TRBV6-2/TRBV6-3 CASSYSGAGGYEQYF TGTGCCAGCAGTTACTCTGGTGCAGGGGGCTACGAGCAGTACTTC
TRBD2 TRBJ2-3 NA TRBV5-4 CASSHPGVAGDSIPDTQYF TGTGCCAGCAGCCACCCGGGGGTAGCGGGAGATAGTATCCCAGATACGCAGTATTTT
NA TRBJ1-3 NA TRBV5-1 CASRLQGFPGNTIYF TGCGCCAGCAGATTACAGGGATTTCCTGGAAACACCATATATTTT
TRBD2 TRBJ2-3 once TRBV4-2 CASSPSGGGTDTQYF TGTGCCAGCAGCCCGTCGGGAGGGGGCACAGATACGCAGTATTTT
TRBD1 TRBJ1-2 NA TRBV28 CASRIQGALNYGYTF TGTGCCAGCAGAATCCAGGGGGCGTTAAACTATGGCTACACCTTC
NA TRBJ2-7 once TRBV2 CASSDLAGTYEQYF TGTGCCAGCAGTGATTTGGCGGGAACCTACGAGCAGTACTTC
TRBD2 TRBJ2-7 NA TRBV6-2/TRBV6-3 CASSSLAGGRIYEQYF TGTGCCAGCAGTTCCTTAGCGGGAGGAAGGATCTACGAGCAGTACTTC
NA TRBJ1-1 NA TRBV19 CASSTWQGNTEAFF TGTGCCAGTAGTACTTGGCAGGGGAACACTGAAGCTTTCTTT
TRBD1 TRBJ1-1 NA TRBV19 CASSPTDREPEAFF TGTGCCAGTAGTCCGACGGACAGGGAACCTGAAGCTTTCTTT
NA TRBJ2-3 NA TRBV30 CAWSRRGADTQYF TGTGCCTGGAGTCGTAGGGGTGCAGATACGCAGTATTTT
NA TRBJ2-3 NA TRBV28 CASWARPDTQYF TGTGCCAGCTGGGCCAGGCCAGATACGCAGTATTTT
TRBD2 TRBJ2-1 NA TRBV7-9 CASTSRVSGRSSYNEQFF TGTGCCAGCACCTCAAGGGTTAGCGGGAGGAGCTCCTACAATGAGCAGTTCTTC
TRBD1 TRBJ2-5 NA TRBV7-9 CASSVRATGVGQETQYF TGTGCCAGCAGCGTGCGGGCAACAGGGGTGGGGCAAGAGACCCAGTACTTC
NA TRBJ2-3 NA TRBV4-3 CASSQDMVTAPNTDTQYF TGCGCCAGCAGCCAAGATATGGTGACAGCCCCAAACACAGATACGCAGTATTTT
TRBD2 TRBJ2-3 NA TRBV5-1 CARTSGRCTDTQYF TGCGCCAGGACTAGCGGGAGGTGCACAGATACGCAGTATTTT
NA TRBJ1-1 NA TRBV5-1 CASSLAPVNTEAFF TGCGCCAGCAGCTTGGCCCCAGTGAACACTGAAGCTTTCTTT
NA TRBJ2-5 NA TRBV12-3/TRBV12-4 CATGTLQETQYF TGTGCAACCGGGACTCTCCAAGAGACCCAGTACTTC
TRBD2 TRBJ2-5 NA TRBV2 CASSGGGGPPRETQYF TGTGCCAGCAGTGGTGGGGGAGGGCCACCCCGAGAGACCCAGTACTTC
TRBD2 TRBJ2-3 NA TRBV7-2 CASSRVAGAEGTQYF TGTGCCAGCAGCCGCGTAGCGGGGGCAGAGGGTACGCAGTATTTT
TRBD2 TRBJ2-3 NA TRBV7-9 CASSLQVGGVTDTQYF TGTGCCAGCAGCCTCCAAGTCGGGGGGGTAACAGATACGCAGTATTTT
NA TRBJ1-1 many TRBV27 CASNSLFPNTEAFF TGTGCCAGCAATTCCCTTTTCCCTAACACTGAAGCTTTCTTT
TRBD2 TRBJ2-7 NA TRBV27 CASSLRGGSYEQYF TGTGCCAGCAGTTTGCGGGGAGGGAGCTACGAGCAGTACTTC
NA TRBJ2-1 once TRBV5-1 CASSLVPASTYNEQFF TGCGCCAGCAGCTTGGTTCCAGCGTCTACCTACAATGAGCAGTTCTTC